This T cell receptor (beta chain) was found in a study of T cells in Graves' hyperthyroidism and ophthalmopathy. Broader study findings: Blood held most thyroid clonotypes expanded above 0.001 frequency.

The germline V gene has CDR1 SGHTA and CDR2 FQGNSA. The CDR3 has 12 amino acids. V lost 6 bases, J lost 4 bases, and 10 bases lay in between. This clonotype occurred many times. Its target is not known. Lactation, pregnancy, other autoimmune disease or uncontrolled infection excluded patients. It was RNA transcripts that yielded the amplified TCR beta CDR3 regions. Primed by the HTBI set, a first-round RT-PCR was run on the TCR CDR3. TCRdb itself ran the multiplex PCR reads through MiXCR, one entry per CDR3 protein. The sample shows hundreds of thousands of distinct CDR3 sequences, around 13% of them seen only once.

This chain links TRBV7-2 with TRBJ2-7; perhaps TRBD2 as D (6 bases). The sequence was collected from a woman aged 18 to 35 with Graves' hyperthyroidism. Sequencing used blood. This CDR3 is CASREGSYEQYF. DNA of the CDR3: TGTGCCAGCAGGGAGGGTTCGTACGAGCAGTACTTC.